A selection of T cell receptor beta chains follows, all from one sample in a study of Ad26.COV2.S vaccination and SARS-CoV-2 variants. Only in-frame clones appear in the TCRdb table, and some are missing; sequencing was by immunoSEQ multiplex PCR. This table holds over 450,000 clones, 80% to 90% found once. Sample: peripheral blood, taken in a trial of Ad26.COV2.S vaccine versus placebo. Source of these receptors: a person aged 18-65 years who received the Ad26.COV2.S COVID-19 vaccine or a placebo. Each CDR3 is given with its conserved first and last residue. The order of the fields is V gene, J gene, D gene, clone size, CDR3 protein, CDR3 DNA. A D gene is named only where the DNA matches it firmly. Only some rows state a clone size, as once, few, many or a class for expanded clones.

v_call: TRBV6-5
j_call: TRBJ2-1
d_call: -
clone_size: -
cdr3_aa: CASRGTVNNEQFF
cdr3_nt: TGTGCCAGCAGGGGCACAGTGAACAATGAGCAGTTCTTC

v_call: TRBV6-2/TRBV6-3
j_call: TRBJ2-7
d_call: TRBD1
clone_size: -
cdr3_aa: CASSLAGTAVYEQYF
cdr3_nt: TGTGCCAGCAGCCTCGCCGGGACAGCAGTCTACGAGCAGTACTTC

v_call: TRBV27
j_call: TRBJ2-5
d_call: -
clone_size: -
cdr3_aa: CASSFSTGGRWYQETQYF
cdr3_nt: TGTGCCAGCAGTTTCTCCACCGGGGGACGGTGGTACCAAGAGACCCAGTACTTC

v_call: TRBV3-1/TRBV3-2
j_call: TRBJ1-2
d_call: -
clone_size: -
cdr3_aa: CASSPSPGYDYGYTF
cdr3_nt: TGTGCCAGCAGCCCTTCCCCAGGGTATGACTATGGCTACACCTTC

v_call: TRBV5-1
j_call: TRBJ1-6
d_call: -
clone_size: once
cdr3_aa: CASSLGDTHSPLHF
cdr3_nt: TGCGCCAGCAGCTTAGGTGACACCCATTCACCCCTCCACTTT

v_call: TRBV4-1
j_call: TRBJ2-7
d_call: -
clone_size: -
cdr3_aa: CASSPESQSIYEQYF
cdr3_nt: TGCGCCAGCAGCCCAGAGTCCCAAAGTATCTACGAGCAGTACTTC

v_call: TRBV2
j_call: TRBJ2-3
d_call: -
clone_size: -
cdr3_aa: CAGKPQDLRGDTQYF
cdr3_nt: TGTGCCGGAAAACCCCAGGACCTCAGGGGAGATACGCAGTATTTT

v_call: TRBV5-1
j_call: TRBJ2-7
d_call: -
clone_size: many
cdr3_aa: CASSSGTLNYEQYF
cdr3_nt: TGCGCCAGCAGCTCCGGGACACTAAACTACGAGCAGTACTTC

v_call: TRBV6-5
j_call: TRBJ1-2
d_call: -
clone_size: -
cdr3_aa: CASSRGGGTNYGYTF
cdr3_nt: TGTGCCAGCAGCCGCGGGGGGGGTACTAACTATGGCTACACCTTC

v_call: TRBV18
j_call: TRBJ1-1
d_call: -
clone_size: once
cdr3_aa: CASSPAIGEGRTEAFF
cdr3_nt: TGTGCCAGCTCACCAGCGATCGGTGAGGGGAGGACTGAAGCTTTCTTT

v_call: TRBV19
j_call: TRBJ1-1
d_call: TRBD1
clone_size: few
cdr3_aa: CATYTGGFGTEAFF
cdr3_nt: TGTGCGACCTATACAGGGGGCTTTGGCACTGAAGCTTTCTTT

v_call: TRBV19
j_call: TRBJ1-5
d_call: -
clone_size: once
cdr3_aa: CASSRWGQGAEGEHF
cdr3_nt: -

v_call: TRBV14
j_call: TRBJ2-5
d_call: TRBD2
clone_size: -
cdr3_aa: CASSQLAGARETQYF
cdr3_nt: TGTGCCAGCAGCCAGCTAGCGGGGGCACGAGAGACCCAGTACTTC

v_call: TRBV12-3/TRBV12-4
j_call: TRBJ1-4
d_call: -
clone_size: -
cdr3_aa: CASSSQDEKLFF
cdr3_nt: TGTGCCAGCAGTTCCCAGGATGAAAAACTGTTTTTT

v_call: TRBV28
j_call: TRBJ1-3
d_call: -
clone_size: -
cdr3_aa: CASSPILSGNTIYF
cdr3_nt: TGTGCCAGCAGTCCGATACTCTCTGGAAACACCATATATTTT

v_call: TRBV10-3
j_call: TRBJ1-1
d_call: -
clone_size: -
cdr3_aa: CAISESEGNTEAFF
cdr3_nt: TGTGCCATCAGTGAGTCCGAGGGGAACACTGAAGCTTTCTTT

v_call: TRBV7-8
j_call: TRBJ1-2
d_call: TRBD1
clone_size: -
cdr3_aa: CASSFETGGPSNYGYTF
cdr3_nt: TGTGCCAGCAGCTTTGAAACAGGGGGCCCCTCTAACTATGGCTACACCTTC

v_call: TRBV7-9
j_call: TRBJ2-6
d_call: TRBD2
clone_size: -
cdr3_aa: CASSPLAGREAGANVLTF
cdr3_nt: TGTGCCAGCAGCCCTTTAGCGGGGAGGGAGGCTGGGGCCAACGTCCTGACTTTC

v_call: TRBV19
j_call: TRBJ2-3
d_call: TRBD1
clone_size: -
cdr3_aa: CASSKLRDRGTDTQYF
cdr3_nt: TGTGCCAGTAGTAAACTGCGGGACAGGGGAACAGATACGCAGTATTTT

v_call: TRBV27
j_call: TRBJ2-7
d_call: TRBD2
clone_size: -
cdr3_aa: CASSFLGLGGGAYEQYF
cdr3_nt: TGTGCCAGCAGTTTCCTGGGGCTGGGGGGGGGAGCCTACGAGCAGTACTTC

v_call: TRBV7-9
j_call: TRBJ1-1
d_call: TRBD1
clone_size: -
cdr3_aa: CASSPQGALNTEAFF
cdr3_nt: TGTGCCAGCAGCCCACAGGGGGCCCTGAACACTGAAGCTTTCTTT

v_call: TRBV14
j_call: TRBJ2-2
d_call: TRBD2
clone_size: -
cdr3_aa: CASSQLGLAGTGELFF
cdr3_nt: TGTGCCAGCAGCCAGCTCGGACTAGCGGGGACCGGGGAGCTGTTTTTT

v_call: TRBV10-3
j_call: TRBJ2-3
d_call: -
clone_size: -
cdr3_aa: CAIGRERTDTQYF
cdr3_nt: TGTGCCATCGGTCGCGAACGCACAGATACGCAGTATTTT

v_call: TRBV15
j_call: TRBJ1-6
d_call: -
clone_size: -
cdr3_aa: CATSRQGRHNSPLHF
cdr3_nt: TGTGCCACCAGCAGACAGGGACGGCATAATTCACCCCTCCACTTT

v_call: TRBV6-2/TRBV6-3
j_call: TRBJ2-7
d_call: -
clone_size: -
cdr3_aa: CASTPGGTASYEQYF
cdr3_nt: TGTGCCAGCACCCCTGGAGGGACAGCCTCCTACGAGCAGTACTTC

v_call: TRBV6-5
j_call: TRBJ2-2
d_call: -
clone_size: -
cdr3_aa: CASVLTSTGELFF
cdr3_nt: TGTGCCAGCGTGCTCACTTCCACCGGGGAGCTGTTTTTT

v_call: TRBV4-1
j_call: TRBJ2-7
d_call: -
clone_size: -
cdr3_aa: CASSYRTSAYEQYF
cdr3_nt: TGCGCCAGCAGCTACCGGACCTCGGCGTACGAGCAGTACTTC

v_call: TRBV15
j_call: TRBJ1-6
d_call: -
clone_size: -
cdr3_aa: CATSREGAGNSPLHF
cdr3_nt: TGTGCCACCAGCAGAGAGGGGGCCGGTAATTCACCCCTCCACTTT

v_call: TRBV4-2
j_call: TRBJ2-1
d_call: -
clone_size: -
cdr3_aa: CASSQGRGANFDEQFF
cdr3_nt: TGTGCCAGCAGCCAAGGTAGGGGGGCAAATTTCGATGAGCAGTTCTTC

v_call: TRBV7-8
j_call: TRBJ1-1
d_call: -
clone_size: -
cdr3_aa: CASSPRDKLEAFF
cdr3_nt: TGTGCCAGCAGCCCCCGGGACAAACTAGAAGCTTTCTTT

v_call: TRBV28
j_call: TRBJ2-7
d_call: TRBD1
clone_size: -
cdr3_aa: CASSGTGGLGYEQYF
cdr3_nt: TGTGCCAGCTCCGGGACAGGGGGCCTTGGGTACGAGCAGTACTTC

v_call: TRBV2
j_call: TRBJ1-3
d_call: -
clone_size: -
cdr3_aa: CASSGPGLSGNTIYF
cdr3_nt: TGTGCCAGCAGTGGTCCAGGGCTCTCTGGAAACACCATATATTTT

v_call: TRBV3-1/TRBV3-2
j_call: TRBJ2-7
d_call: -
clone_size: -
cdr3_aa: CASSQGVHAGYEQYF
cdr3_nt: TGTGCCAGCAGCCAAGGAGTCCACGCGGGCTACGAGCAGTACTTC

v_call: TRBV6-1
j_call: TRBJ2-6
d_call: -
clone_size: -
cdr3_aa: CASSEAPASGANVLTF
cdr3_nt: TGTGCCAGCAGTGAAGCTCCGGCCTCTGGGGCCAACGTCCTGACTTTC

v_call: TRBV27
j_call: TRBJ2-5
d_call: -
clone_size: -
cdr3_aa: CASSRIGSSKTQYF
cdr3_nt: TGTGCCAGCAGCAGGATCGGGAGTTCAAAGACCCAGTACTTC

v_call: TRBV7-2
j_call: TRBJ1-1
d_call: -
clone_size: -
cdr3_aa: CASLPPGRAPNTEAFF
cdr3_nt: TGTGCCAGCCTACCCCCCGGACGGGCTCCGAACACTGAAGCTTTCTTT

v_call: TRBV13
j_call: TRBJ2-1
d_call: TRBD2
clone_size: -
cdr3_aa: CASSLRLAGSSYNEQFF
cdr3_nt: TGTGCCAGCAGCCTCCGACTAGCGGGGAGCTCCTACAATGAGCAGTTCTTC

v_call: TRBV13
j_call: TRBJ1-1
d_call: -
clone_size: -
cdr3_aa: CASSLSGAGAGTTEAFF
cdr3_nt: TGTGCCAGCAGCTTATCCGGAGCAGGGGCCGGGACCACTGAAGCTTTCTTT

v_call: TRBV7-2
j_call: TRBJ2-4
d_call: TRBD2
clone_size: -
cdr3_aa: CASSLRPSGGENIQYF
cdr3_nt: TGTGCCAGCAGCTTACGCCCTAGCGGGGGGGAAAACATTCAGTACTTC

v_call: TRBV7-2
j_call: TRBJ2-1
d_call: TRBD2
clone_size: -
cdr3_aa: CASSTLAGPYNEQFF
cdr3_nt: TGTGCCAGCAGCACACTAGCGGGACCCTACAATGAGCAGTTCTTC

v_call: TRBV7-2
j_call: TRBJ2-3
d_call: -
clone_size: -
cdr3_aa: CASSFRPGHLTDTQYF
cdr3_nt: TGTGCCAGCAGCTTTCGACCGGGACACCTCACAGATACGCAGTATTTT

v_call: TRBV5-4
j_call: TRBJ1-4
d_call: -
clone_size: -
cdr3_aa: CASSPDTNEKLFF
cdr3_nt: TGTGCCAGCAGCCCGGACACTAATGAAAAACTGTTTTTT

v_call: TRBV6-5
j_call: TRBJ1-1
d_call: -
clone_size: -
cdr3_aa: CASSYSSRGEAFF
cdr3_nt: TGTGCCAGCAGTTACTCGAGTAGGGGTGAAGCTTTCTTT

v_call: TRBV4-1
j_call: TRBJ2-3
d_call: -
clone_size: -
cdr3_aa: CASRTSARSTDTQYF
cdr3_nt: TGCGCCAGCAGAACGTCGGCTCGTAGCACAGATACGCAGTATTTT

v_call: TRBV11-2
j_call: TRBJ2-7
d_call: TRBD1
clone_size: -
cdr3_aa: CASSRVRDRAYEQYF
cdr3_nt: TGTGCCAGCAGCCGCGTCCGGGACAGAGCCTACGAGCAGTACTTC

v_call: TRBV5-1
j_call: TRBJ2-3
d_call: TRBD2
clone_size: -
cdr3_aa: CASSLVRGRAVDTQYF
cdr3_nt: TGCGCCAGCAGCTTGGTGCGCGGGAGGGCAGTAGATACGCAGTATTTT

v_call: TRBV27
j_call: TRBJ1-1
d_call: -
clone_size: -
cdr3_aa: CASSSGALGGNTEAFF
cdr3_nt: TGTGCCAGCAGTTCCGGGGCCTTAGGGGGAAACACTGAAGCTTTCTTT

v_call: TRBV12-3/TRBV12-4
j_call: TRBJ2-7
d_call: -
clone_size: -
cdr3_aa: CASSLGTINEQYF
cdr3_nt: TGTGCCAGCAGTTTAGGGACTATCAACGAGCAGTACTTC

v_call: TRBV18
j_call: TRBJ2-3
d_call: -
clone_size: once
cdr3_aa: CASSPPVRPGPGDTQYF
cdr3_nt: TGTGCCAGCTCACCACCCGTTAGGCCGGGGCCTGGAGATACGCAGTATTTT

v_call: TRBV19
j_call: TRBJ2-1
d_call: -
clone_size: -
cdr3_aa: CASSPELSSYNEQFF
cdr3_nt: TGTGCCAGTAGTCCTGAGCTGAGCTCCTACAATGAGCAGTTCTTC

v_call: TRBV19
j_call: TRBJ2-2
d_call: -
clone_size: -
cdr3_aa: CASRDNPNTGELFF
cdr3_nt: TGTGCCAGTCGGGACAACCCGAACACCGGGGAGCTGTTTTTT

v_call: TRBV7-6
j_call: TRBJ2-7
d_call: -
clone_size: -
cdr3_aa: CASSLGAAGTYEQYF
cdr3_nt: TGTGCCAGCAGCTTAGGGGCGGCAGGGACCTACGAGCAGTACTTC

v_call: TRBV7-3
j_call: TRBJ2-5
d_call: -
clone_size: -
cdr3_aa: CASSLDRRETQYF
cdr3_nt: TGTGCCAGCAGCTTGGACCGAAGGGAGACCCAGTACTTC